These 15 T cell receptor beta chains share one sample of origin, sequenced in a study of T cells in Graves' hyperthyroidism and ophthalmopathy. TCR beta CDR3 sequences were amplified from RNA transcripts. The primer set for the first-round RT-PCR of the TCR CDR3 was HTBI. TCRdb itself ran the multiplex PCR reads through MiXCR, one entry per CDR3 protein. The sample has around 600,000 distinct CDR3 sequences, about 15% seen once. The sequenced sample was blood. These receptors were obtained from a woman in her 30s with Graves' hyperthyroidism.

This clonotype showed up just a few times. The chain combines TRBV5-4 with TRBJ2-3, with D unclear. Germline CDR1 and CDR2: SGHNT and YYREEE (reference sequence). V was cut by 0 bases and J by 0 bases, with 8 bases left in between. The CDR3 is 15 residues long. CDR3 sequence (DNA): TGTGCCAGCAGCTTGGGGTACTTAAGCACAGATACGCAGTATTTT. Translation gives CASSLGYLSTDTQYF. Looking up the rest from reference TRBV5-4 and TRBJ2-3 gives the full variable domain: ETGVTQSPTHLIKTRGQQVTLRCSSQSGHNTVSWYQQALGQGPQFIFQYYREEENGRGNFPPRFSGLQFPNYSSELNVNALELDDSALYLCASSLGYLSTDTQYFGPGTRLTVL.

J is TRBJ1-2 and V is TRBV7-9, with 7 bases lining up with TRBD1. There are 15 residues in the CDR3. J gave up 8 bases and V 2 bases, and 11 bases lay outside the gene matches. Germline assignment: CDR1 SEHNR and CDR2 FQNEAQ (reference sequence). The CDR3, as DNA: TGTGCCAGCAGCTTACCACAGGGGACGGGGAGAGGCTACACCTTC. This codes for CASSLPQGTGRGYTF.

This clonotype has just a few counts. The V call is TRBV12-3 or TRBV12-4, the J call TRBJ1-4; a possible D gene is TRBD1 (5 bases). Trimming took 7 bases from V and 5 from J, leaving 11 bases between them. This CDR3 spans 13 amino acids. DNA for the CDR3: TGTGCCAGCAATCACCCAGGGAATGAAAAACTGTTTTTT. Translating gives CASNHPGNEKLFF.

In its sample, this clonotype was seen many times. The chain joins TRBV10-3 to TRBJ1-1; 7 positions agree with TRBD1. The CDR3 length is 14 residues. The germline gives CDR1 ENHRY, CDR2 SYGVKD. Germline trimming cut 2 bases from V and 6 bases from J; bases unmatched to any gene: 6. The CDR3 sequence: CAISEGQGVAEAFF. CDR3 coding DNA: TGTGCCATCAGTGAGGGGCAGGGGGTCGCTGAAGCTTTCTTT.

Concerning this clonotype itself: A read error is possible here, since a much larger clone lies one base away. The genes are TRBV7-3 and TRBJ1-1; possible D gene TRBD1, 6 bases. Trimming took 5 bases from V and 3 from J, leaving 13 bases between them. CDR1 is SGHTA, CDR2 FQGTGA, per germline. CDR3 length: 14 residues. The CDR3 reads CASSPGTWDTEAFF. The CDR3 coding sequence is TGTGCCAGCAGCCCGGGGACATGGGACACTGAAGCTTTCTTT.

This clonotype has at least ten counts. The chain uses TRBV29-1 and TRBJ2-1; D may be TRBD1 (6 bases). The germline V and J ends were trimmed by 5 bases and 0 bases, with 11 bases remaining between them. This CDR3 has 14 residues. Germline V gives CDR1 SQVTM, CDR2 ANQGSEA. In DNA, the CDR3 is TGCAGCGTTCCTCAGGGGAGCTCCTACAATGAGCAGTTCTTC. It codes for CSVPQGSSYNEQFF.

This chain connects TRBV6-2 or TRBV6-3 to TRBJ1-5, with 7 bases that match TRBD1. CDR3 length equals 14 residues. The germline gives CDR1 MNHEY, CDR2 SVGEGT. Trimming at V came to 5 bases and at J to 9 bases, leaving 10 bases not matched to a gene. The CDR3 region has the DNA TGTGCCAGCAGTAGCGGACAGGTATCAGCGCCCCAGCATTTT. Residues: CASSSGQVSAPQHF.

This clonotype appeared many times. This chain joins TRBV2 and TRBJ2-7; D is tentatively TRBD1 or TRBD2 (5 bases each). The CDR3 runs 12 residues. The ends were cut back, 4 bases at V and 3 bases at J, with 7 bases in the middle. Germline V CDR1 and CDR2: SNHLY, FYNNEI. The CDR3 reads CASSAGSYEQYF. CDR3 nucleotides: TGTGCCAGCAGTGCAGGGAGCTACGAGCAGTACTTC.

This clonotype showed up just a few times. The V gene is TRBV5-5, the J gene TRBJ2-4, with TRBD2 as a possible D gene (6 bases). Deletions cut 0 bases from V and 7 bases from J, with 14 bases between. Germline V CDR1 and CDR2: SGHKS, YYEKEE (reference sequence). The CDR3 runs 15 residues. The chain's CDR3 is CASSLAHGSGNIQYF. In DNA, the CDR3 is TGTGCCAGCAGCTTGGCCCACGGGAGTGGGAACATTCAGTACTTC.

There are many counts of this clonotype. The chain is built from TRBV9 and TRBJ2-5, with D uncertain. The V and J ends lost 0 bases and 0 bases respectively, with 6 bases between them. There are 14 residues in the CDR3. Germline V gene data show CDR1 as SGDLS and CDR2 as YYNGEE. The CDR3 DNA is TGTGCCAGCAGCGTAGAAGCGTACCAAGAGACCCAGTACTTC. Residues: CASSVEAYQETQYF.

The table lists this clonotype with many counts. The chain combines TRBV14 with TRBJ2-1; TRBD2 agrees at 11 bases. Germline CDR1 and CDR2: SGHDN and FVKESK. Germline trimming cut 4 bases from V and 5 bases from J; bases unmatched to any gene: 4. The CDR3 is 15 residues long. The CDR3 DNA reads TGTGCCAGCAGCCCGGCTAGCGGGAGGCACAATGAGCAGTTCTTC. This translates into CASSPASGRHNEQFF.

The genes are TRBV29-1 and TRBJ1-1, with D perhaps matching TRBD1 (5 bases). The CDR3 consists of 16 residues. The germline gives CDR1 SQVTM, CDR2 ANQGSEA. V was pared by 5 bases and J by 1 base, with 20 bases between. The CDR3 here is CSVPSLEKQENTEAFF. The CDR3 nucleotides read TGCAGCGTTCCCAGTTTGGAGAAACAGGAGAACACTGAAGCTTTCTTT.

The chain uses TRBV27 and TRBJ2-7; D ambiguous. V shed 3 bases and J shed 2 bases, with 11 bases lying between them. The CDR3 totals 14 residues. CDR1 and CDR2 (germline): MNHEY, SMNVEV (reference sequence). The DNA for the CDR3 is TGTGCCAGCAGTTTCCGTAGAGATGCCTACGAGCAGTACTTC. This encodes CASSFRRDAYEQYF.

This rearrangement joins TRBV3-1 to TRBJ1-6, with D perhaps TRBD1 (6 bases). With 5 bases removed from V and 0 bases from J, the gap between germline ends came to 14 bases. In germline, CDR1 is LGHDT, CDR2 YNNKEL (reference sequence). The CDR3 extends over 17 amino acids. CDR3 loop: CASSELQGGSYNSPLHF. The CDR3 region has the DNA TGTGCCAGCAGCGAGCTACAGGGCGGCTCCTATAATTCACCCCTCCACTTT.

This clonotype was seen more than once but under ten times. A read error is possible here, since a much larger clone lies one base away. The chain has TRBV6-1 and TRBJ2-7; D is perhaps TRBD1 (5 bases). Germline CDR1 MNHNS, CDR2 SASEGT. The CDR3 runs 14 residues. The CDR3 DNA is TGTGCCAGCAGAGCAGACAGAAGCTCCCACGAGCAGTACTTC. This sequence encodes CASRADRSSHEQYF.